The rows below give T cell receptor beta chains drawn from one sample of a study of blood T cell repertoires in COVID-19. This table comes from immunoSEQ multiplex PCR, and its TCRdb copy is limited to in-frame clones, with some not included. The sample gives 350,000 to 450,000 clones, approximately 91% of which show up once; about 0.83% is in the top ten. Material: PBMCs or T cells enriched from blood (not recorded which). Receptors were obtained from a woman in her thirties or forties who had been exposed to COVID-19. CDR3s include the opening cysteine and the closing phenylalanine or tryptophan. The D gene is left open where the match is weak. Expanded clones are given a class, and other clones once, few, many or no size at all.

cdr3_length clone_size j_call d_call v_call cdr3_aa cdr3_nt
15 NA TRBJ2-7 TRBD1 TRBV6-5 CASSYGTGSLYEQYF TGTGCCAGCAGTTACGGGACAGGGTCCCTCTACGAGCAGTACTTC
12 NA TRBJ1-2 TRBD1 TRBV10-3 CASRGQGAGYTF TGTGCCAGCCGAGGACAGGGGGCTGGCTACACCTTC
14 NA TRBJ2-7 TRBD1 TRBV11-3 CASSRLGQGSEQYF TGTGCCAGCAGCCGATTGGGACAGGGAAGCGAGCAGTACTTC
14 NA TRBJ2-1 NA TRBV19 CASSMDQLGREQFF TGTGCCAGTAGTATGGACCAGTTAGGGAGGGAGCAGTTCTTC
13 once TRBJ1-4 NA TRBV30 CAFTGTPNEKLFF TGTGCCTTCACAGGGACGCCTAATGAAAAACTGTTTTTT
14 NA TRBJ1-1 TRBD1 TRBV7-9 CASSQSGTGEVAFF TGTGCCAGCAGCCAGTCAGGGACAGGGGAGGTGGCTTTCTTT
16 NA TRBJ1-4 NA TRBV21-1 CASSPQVSATNEKLFF TGTGCCAGCAGCCCACAGGTATCCGCAACTAATGAAAAACTGTTTTTT
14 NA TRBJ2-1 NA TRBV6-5 CASSWTHFYNEQFF TGTGCCAGCAGCTGGACTCACTTCTACAATGAGCAGTTCTTC
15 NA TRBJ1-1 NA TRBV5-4 CASVPRSGFGTEAFF TGTGCCAGCGTCCCTCGCAGTGGCTTTGGCACTGAAGCTTTCTTT
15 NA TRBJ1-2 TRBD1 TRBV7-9 CASSPQQGAVYGYTF TGTGCCAGCAGCCCTCAACAGGGGGCTGTCTATGGCTACACCTTC
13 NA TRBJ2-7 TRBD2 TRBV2 CASSGGGSYEQYF TGTGCCAGCAGCGGGGGAGGGTCCTACGAGCAGTACTTC
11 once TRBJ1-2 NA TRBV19 CASSMALGYTF TGTGCCAGTAGTATGGCCCTGGGCTACACCTTC
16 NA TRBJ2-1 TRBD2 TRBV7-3 CASSFKGGTTYNEQFF TGTGCCAGCAGCTTTAAAGGAGGGACTACCTACAATGAGCAGTTCTTC
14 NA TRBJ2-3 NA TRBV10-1 CASSTRQNTDTQYF TGCGCCAGCAGTACCAGACAGAACACAGATACGCAGTATTTT
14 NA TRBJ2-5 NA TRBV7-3 CASSLTGGQETQYF TGTGCCAGCAGCTTAACAGGCGGCCAAGAGACCCAGTACTTC
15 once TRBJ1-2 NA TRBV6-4 CASSDKATGNYGYTF TGTGCCAGCAGTGATAAGGCGACGGGAAACTATGGCTACACCTTC
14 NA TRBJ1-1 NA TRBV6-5 CASSYGTDNTEAFF TGTGCCAGCAGTTACGGAACAGATAACACTGAAGCTTTCTTT
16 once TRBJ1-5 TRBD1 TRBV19 CASTRTGGAGGQPQHF TGTGCCAGTACAAGGACAGGGGGCGCGGGCGGTCAGCCCCAGCATTTT